These 29 T cell receptor beta chains were all obtained from the same sample, sequenced in a study of blood T cell repertoires in COVID-19. Assay used: immunoSEQ multiplex PCR; TCRdb lists only in-frame clones, some missing. The sample holds about 250,000 clones, around nine tenths seen once. Material for sequencing was PBMCs or T cells enriched from blood (not recorded which). The receptor set was obtained from a woman aged 40-49 years who had been exposed to COVID-19.

The genes are TRBV6-1 and TRBJ1-1, with D possibly matching TRBD1 (5 bases). The CDR3 is 19 amino acids. Trimming shortened V by 2 bases and J by 4 bases, and 26 bases separated the two germline ends. Germline V gene lookup returns CDR1 MNHNS and CDR2 SASEGT. The DNA for the CDR3 is TGTGCCAGCAGTGAATATTTGGGGGGTTGGGGGTCTGCTAGCACTGAAGCTTTCTTT. Translated, it gives CASSEYLGGWGSASTEAFF.

The V and J genes are TRBV5-6 and TRBJ2-1; tentative D call: TRBD1 (6 bases). The CDR3 has 15 amino acids. The V end was cut by 4 bases, the J end by 3 bases, with 14 bases between. CDR1 and CDR2 from the germline V gene are SGHDT and YYEEEE. The CDR3 DNA is TGTGCCAGCAGCAGACGGACAGCTCGCTACAATGAGCAGTTCTTC. It specifies CASSRRTARYNEQFF.

The CDR3 nucleotides read TGTGCCAGCAGCAAATTAAGACTAGCGTTGAGACAAGAGACCCAGTACTTC. Translated: CASSKLRLALRQETQYF. The gene calls are TRBV21-1 and TRBJ2-5; TRBD2 is the table's D call and was not checked against the DNA. TRBV21-1 is marked as a pseudogene. This CDR3 contains 17 residues.

The chain links TRBV12-3 or TRBV12-4 to TRBJ1-1; no definite D call. The CDR3 is 13 residues long. The V end was cut by 4 bases, the J end by 7 bases, with 13 bases between. As DNA, the CDR3 is TGTGCCAGCAGTTCACCTTATTTCGGTGAAGCTTTCTTT. Amino acids: CASSSPYFGEAFF.

J is TRBJ2-5 and V is TRBV5-1, with D possibly being TRBD2 (7 bases). This CDR3 spans 15 amino acids. Per the germline V gene, CDR1 is SGHRS and CDR2 is YFSETQ. Between the trimmed V and J ends, which lost 4 bases and 0 bases, there was a span of 13 bases. The CDR3 region has the DNA TGCGCCAGCAGCCGGGGGGCGGGGTACCAAGAGACCCAGTACTTC. Protein product: CASSRGAGYQETQYF.

The chain is built from TRBV25-1 and TRBJ1-2, with 12 nucleotides matching TRBD1. J lost 5 bases, V lost 4 bases, and 14 bases had no gene match. Per germline, CDR1 MGHDK and CDR2 SYGVNS. This CDR3 has 18 residues. Written as DNA, the CDR3 is TGTGCCAGCAGTGCCGCTCCGGGACAGGGGGCGCCTGTTTATGGCTACACCTTC. This gives the protein CASSAAPGQGAPVYGYTF.

The V and J genes are TRBV19 and TRBJ2-5, with 11 nucleotides matching TRBD1. This CDR3 comprises 15 residues. J gave up 4 bases and V 5 bases, and 6 bases lay outside the gene matches. Germline V gene sequence: CDR1 LNHDA, CDR2 SQIVND (reference sequence). The CDR3 is CASSDGQGATETQYF. The CDR3 DNA reads as TGTGCCAGTAGTGACGGACAGGGGGCTACAGAGACCCAGTACTTC.

V and J are TRBV12-3 or TRBV12-4 and TRBJ1-1, with D possibly being TRBD1 (5 bases). Deletions cut 8 bases from V and 2 bases from J, with 12 bases between. This CDR3 has 13 residues. CDR3 in DNA: TGTGCCAGCGTTGGGGGGGAAAACACTGAAGCTTTCTTT. Its protein product is CASVGGENTEAFF.

This chain links TRBV24-1 with TRBJ2-1; TRBD1 might be the D (5 bases). This CDR3 has 14 amino acids. With 1 base removed from V and 7 bases from J, the gap between germline ends came to 10 bases. In germline, CDR1 is KGHDR, CDR2 SFDVKD. CDR3: CATSDFSRDNEQFF. The CDR3 nucleotides read TGTGCCACCAGTGATTTCTCCAGGGATAATGAGCAGTTCTTC.

The chain joins TRBV5-4 to TRBJ1-4; TRBD1 agrees at 7 bases. CDR1 SGHNT and CDR2 YYREEE come from the germline V gene (reference sequence). The CDR3 is made up of 14 amino acids. The V gene end was trimmed by 4 bases and the J gene end by 8 bases; junction bases not matched to a gene: 8. For the CDR3, the DNA is TGTGCCAGCAGCCGGAAGGGGGCTGGGGAAAAACTGTTTTTT. Its protein product is CASSRKGAGEKLFF.

The chain couples TRBV24-1 to TRBJ2-2, with 8 positions matching TRBD1. The CDR3 is 15 residues long. The J segment lost 2 bases and the V segment lost 9 bases, leaving 7 bases of the junction unmatched. From germline, CDR1 is KGHDR and CDR2 SFDVKD. The CDR3 region has the DNA TGTGCCACCGGACCGGACAGGGACAACACCGGGGAGCTGTTTTTT. Amino acid sequence: CATGPDRDNTGELFF.

Regarding this clone: Its ends do not fully match the called genes, so a read error is possible. J is TRBJ1-2 and V is TRBV5-1; D gene ambiguous. CDR1 and CDR2 from the germline V gene are SGHRS and YFSETQ. This CDR3 has 14 residues. CDR3 region: CASSLVPEDYGYTF. For the CDR3, the DNA is TGTGCCAGCAGCTTAGTCCCTGAGGACTATGGCTACACCTTC.

To note about this clone: Relative to the germline gene, one junction end is altered; a read error may explain this. The gene calls are TRBV12-3 or TRBV12-4 and TRBJ1-2; possible D gene TRBD1, 6 bases. The CDR3 consists of 12 residues. The CDR3 DNA sequence: TGTGCCAGCAGTTTAGGTTGGCGGGGGGCGGCCTTC. Protein product: CASSLGWRGAAF.

This chain connects TRBV12-5 to TRBJ1-1; D remains unclear. The CDR3 length is 14 residues. V lost 2 bases, J lost 0 bases, and 7 bases lay in between. The germline CDR1 and CDR2 sequences are LGHNT and FRNRAP. DNA of the CDR3: TGTGCTAGTGGTTTGACAGCCATGAACACTGAAGCTTTCTTT. Translation gives CASGLTAMNTEAFF.

This chain connects TRBV12-3 or TRBV12-4 to TRBJ1-1, with no clear D. This CDR3 is built from 13 residues. V was cut by 1 base and J by 4 bases, with 7 bases left in between. The DNA of the CDR3 is TGTGCCAGCAGTTTAGTACCAGGCACTGAAGCTTTCTTT. Protein: CASSLVPGTEAFF.

The chain recombines TRBV18 with TRBJ2-1; D remains unclear. The CDR3 has 13 amino acids. Trimming took 6 bases from V and 8 from J, leaving 14 bases between them. CDR1 KGHSH and CDR2 LQKENI come from the germline V gene. The CDR3 region has the DNA TGTGCCAGCTCCCTTCCTGAGGCCTATGAGCAGTTCTTC. This gives the protein CASSLPEAYEQFF.

J is TRBJ2-1 and V is TRBV19, with 8 bases that match TRBD2. V gave up 4 bases and J gave up 0 bases; unmatched junction bases: 5. CDR1 is LNHDA, CDR2 SQIVND, per germline (reference sequence). The CDR3 length is 16 residues. The CDR3 nucleotides read TGTGCCAGTAGTAAGACTAGCGCAAGCTCCTACAATGAGCAGTTCTTC. Translation gives CASSKTSASSYNEQFF.

The gene calls are TRBV7-9 and TRBJ2-1; tentatively, D is TRBD1 (7 bases). The CDR3 contains 15 residues. Trimming stripped 2 bases from V and 10 bases from J, with 18 bases between. Germline V gives CDR1 SEHNR, CDR2 FQNEAQ (reference sequence). CDR3 coding DNA: TGTGCCAGCAGCTTACTGGCAGGGGGGCGCGAGGAGCAGTTCTTC. It specifies CASSLLAGGREEQFF. The full variable domain, completed using reference TRBV7-9 and TRBJ2-1, is DTGVSQNPRHKITKRGQNVTFRCDPISEHNRLYWYRQTLGQGPEFLTYFQNEAQLEKSRLLSDRFSAERPKGSFSTLEIQRTEQGDSAMYLCASSLLAGGREEQFFGPGTRLTVL.

This clone was seen just once. V is TRBV7-3 and J is TRBJ2-3; the D gene is possibly TRBD1 (6 bases). The ends were cut back, 5 bases at V and 13 bases at J, with 28 bases in the middle. The CDR3 is 16 residues long. From germline, CDR1 is SGHTA and CDR2 FQGTGA. As DNA, the CDR3 is TGTGCCAGCAGCGACCAGCCGAACACCGACAGGCCCACAAAGTATTTT. It specifies CASSDQPNTDRPTKYF.

The V gene is TRBV11-3, the J gene TRBJ1-2, with 7 bases that match TRBD1. Germline V CDR1 and CDR2: SGHNT, YENEEA. The ends lost 5 bases at V and 3 bases at J; junction bases unmatched: 12. The CDR3 sequence is 16 residues long. CDR3 sequence reads: CASSTGQPNGYYGYTF. The CDR3 DNA reads TGTGCCAGCAGCACGGGACAGCCCAATGGATACTATGGCTACACCTTC.

The rearrangement joins TRBV5-8 to TRBJ2-7; D is ambiguous. V shed 4 bases and J shed 1 base, with 6 bases lying between them. CDR1 is SGHTS, CDR2 YDEGEE, per germline. The CDR3 runs to 12 residues. The CDR3 sequence: CASSPFSYEQYV. The DNA for the CDR3 is TGTGCCAGCAGCCCGTTTTCCTACGAGCAGTACGTC.

The gene calls are TRBV24-1 and TRBJ1-1; TRBD1 agrees at 7 bases. The J segment lost 10 bases and the V segment lost 4 bases, leaving 5 bases of the junction unmatched. Germline assignment: CDR1 KGHDR and CDR2 SFDVKD. CDR3 length: 12 residues. The CDR3 region has the DNA TGTGCCACCAGTGACCGGGACAGCCCAGCTTTCTTT. Protein sequence: CATSDRDSPAFF.

The chain recombines TRBV6-1 with TRBJ1-3; tentative D call: TRBD1 (6 bases). The length of the CDR3 is 17 residues. Germline V CDR1 and CDR2: MNHNS, SASEGT. V was cut by 3 bases and J by 3 bases, with 18 bases left in between. Written as DNA, the CDR3 is TGTGCCAGCAGTGAGTACCTTGGACAGAAAAGTGGAAACACCATATATTTT. Its translation is CASSEYLGQKSGNTIYF.

CDR3 DNA: TGTGCCAGCAGCCTACTACAGGGGAATGGAGGCTACACCTTC. The encoded protein is CASSLLQGNGGYTF. V gene TRBV2 combines with J gene TRBJ1-2; 7 bases agree with TRBD1. CDR1 is SNHLY and CDR2 is FYNNEI in the germline V gene. The CDR3 loop spans 14 amino acids. Trimming removed 6 bases from V and 8 bases from J; junction bases left unmatched: 12.

The chain is built from TRBV4-3 and TRBJ1-1; D is unclear. Trimming took off 1 base at V and 4 bases at J, with 13 bases between the two ends. The CDR3 length is 15 residues. CDR1 is LGHNA, CDR2 YSLEER, per germline. Here the CDR3 DNA reads TGCGCCAGCAGCCAAGCCGAGAGGGCGGGCACTGAAGCTTTCTTT. Protein product: CASSQAERAGTEAFF.

The J gene is TRBJ2-1, the V gene TRBV5-1; 9 bases map to TRBD1. CDR3 length equals 17 residues. With 3 bases clipped from V and 6 bases from J, the junction kept 13 bases outside the gene matches. Germline values: CDR1 SGHRS, CDR2 YFSETQ. This chain's CDR3 is CASSSPLGQGEVNEQFF. The CDR3 DNA sequence: TGCGCCAGCAGCTCACCTTTGGGACAGGGAGAAGTCAATGAGCAGTTCTTC.

As for this clone: Within the sample, other DNA sequences also encode this same CDR3. J is TRBJ2-7 and V is TRBV27; 7 bases agree with TRBD1. The CDR3 length is 13 residues. The V and J ends lost 2 bases and 2 bases, in that order; junction bases with no gene match: 0. Per the germline V gene, CDR1 is MNHEY and CDR2 is SMNVEV (reference sequence). Here the CDR3 reads CASSLTGAYEQYF. CDR3 bases: TGTGCCAGCAGTTTAACAGGGGCCTACGAGCAGTACTTC.

The rearrangement joins TRBV19 to TRBJ1-2; D ambiguous. Trimming removed 4 bases at V and 5 bases at J, with 14 bases between. Germline V gene data show CDR1 as LNHDA and CDR2 as SQIVND (reference sequence). The CDR3 sequence is 14 residues long. The CDR3 is CASSRSGRDYGYTF. Written as DNA, the CDR3 is TGTGCCAGTAGTAGGAGCGGCAGAGATTATGGCTACACCTTC.

The V gene is TRBV7-3, the J gene TRBJ1-1; D remains unclear. Germline V gene sequence: CDR1 SGHTA, CDR2 FQGTGA. This CDR3 is 13 amino acids long. With 5 bases removed from V and 4 bases from J, the gap between germline ends came to 11 bases. For the CDR3, the DNA is TGTGCCAGCAGCCCCTTTTCAGGCACTGAAGCTTTCTTT. Encoded protein: CASSPFSGTEAFF. Full variable domain (remainder filled in from reference TRBV7-3 and TRBJ1-1): GAGVSQTPSNKVTEKGKYVELRCDPISGHTALYWYRQSLGQGPEFLIYFQGTGAADDSGLPNDRFFAVRPEGSVSTLKIQRTERGDSAVYLCASSPFSGTEAFFGQGTRLTVV.